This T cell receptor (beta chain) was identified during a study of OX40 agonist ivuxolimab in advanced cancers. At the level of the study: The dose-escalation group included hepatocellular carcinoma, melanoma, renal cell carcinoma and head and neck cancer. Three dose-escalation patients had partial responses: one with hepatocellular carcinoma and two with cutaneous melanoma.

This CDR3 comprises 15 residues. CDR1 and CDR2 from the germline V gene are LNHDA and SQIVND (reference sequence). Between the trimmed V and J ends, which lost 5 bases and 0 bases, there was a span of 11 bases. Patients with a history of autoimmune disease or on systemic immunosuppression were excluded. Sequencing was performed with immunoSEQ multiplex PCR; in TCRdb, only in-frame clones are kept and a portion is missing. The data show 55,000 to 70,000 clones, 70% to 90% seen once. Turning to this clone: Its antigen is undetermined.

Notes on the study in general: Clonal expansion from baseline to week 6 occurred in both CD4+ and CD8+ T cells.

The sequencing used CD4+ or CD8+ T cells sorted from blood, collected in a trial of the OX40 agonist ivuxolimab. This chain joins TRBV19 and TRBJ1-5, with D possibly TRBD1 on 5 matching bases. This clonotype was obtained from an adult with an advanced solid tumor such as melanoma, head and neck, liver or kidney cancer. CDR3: CASSGGGNSNQPQHF. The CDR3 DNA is TGTGCCAGTAGTGGGGGGGGGAATAGCAATCAGCCCCAGCATTTT.